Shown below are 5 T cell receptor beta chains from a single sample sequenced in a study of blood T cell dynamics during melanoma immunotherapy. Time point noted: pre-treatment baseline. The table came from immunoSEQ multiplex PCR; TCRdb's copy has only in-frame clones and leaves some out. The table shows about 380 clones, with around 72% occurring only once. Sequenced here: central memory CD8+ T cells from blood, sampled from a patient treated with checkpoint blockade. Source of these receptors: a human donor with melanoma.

The chain's CDR3 is CASSDGTSGNYEQYF. In nucleotides, the CDR3 is TGCGCCAGCAGTGATGGGACTAGCGGGAACTACGAGCAGTACTTC. The V call is TRBV10-1, the J call TRBJ2-7, with 13 bases identical to TRBD2. From germline, CDR1 is WNHNN and CDR2 SYGVQD (reference sequence). The CDR3 has 15 amino acids. J lost 3 bases, V lost 3 bases, and 2 bases had no gene match.

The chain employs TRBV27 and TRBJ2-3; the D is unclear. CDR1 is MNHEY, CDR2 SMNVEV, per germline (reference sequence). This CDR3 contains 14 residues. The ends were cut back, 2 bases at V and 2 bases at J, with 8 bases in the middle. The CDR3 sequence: CASSLNSFTDTQYF. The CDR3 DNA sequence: TGTGCCAGCAGTTTAAACTCGTTCACAGATACGCAGTATTTT.

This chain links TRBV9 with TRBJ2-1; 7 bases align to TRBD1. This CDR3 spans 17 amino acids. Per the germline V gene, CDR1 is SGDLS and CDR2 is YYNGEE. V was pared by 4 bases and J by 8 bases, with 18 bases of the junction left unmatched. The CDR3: CASSTPVRGPNTDEQFF. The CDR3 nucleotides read TGTGCCAGCAGCACCCCAGTGAGGGGGCCTAACACGGATGAGCAGTTCTTC.

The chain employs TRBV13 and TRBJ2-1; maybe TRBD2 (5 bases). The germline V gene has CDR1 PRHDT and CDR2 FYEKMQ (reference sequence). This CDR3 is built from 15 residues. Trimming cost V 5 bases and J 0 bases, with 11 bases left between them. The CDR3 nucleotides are TGTGCCAGCAGCCTAATCGGGGTCTCCTACAATGAGCAGTTCTTC. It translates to CASSLIGVSYNEQFF.

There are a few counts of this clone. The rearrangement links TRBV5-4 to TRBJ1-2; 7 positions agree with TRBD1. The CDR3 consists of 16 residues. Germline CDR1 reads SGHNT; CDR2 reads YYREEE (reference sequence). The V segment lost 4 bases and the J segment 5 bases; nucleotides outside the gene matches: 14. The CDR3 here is CASSNPGLQGGYGYTF. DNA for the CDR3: TGTGCCAGCAGCAATCCCGGCCTCCAGGGGGGGTATGGCTACACCTTC.